This is a list of T cell receptor beta chains from one sample in a study of cytomegalovirus exposure and HLA in healthy donors. The assay was immunoSEQ multiplex PCR, and TCRdb's table has in-frame clones only and misses some. Of more than 300,000 clones in the sample, 86% were seen once. Sequencing used PBMCs. The receptors come from a woman aged 18-29 years in good health and CMV-seronegative. CDR3s leave out the opening cysteine and the closing phenylalanine or tryptophan.

V gene	J gene	CDR3 protein
TRBV27	TRBJ1-5	ASSLLPRSNQPQH
TRBV27	TRBJ2-7	ASSAGQAYEQY
TRBV27	TRBJ2-7	ASSSDRGWYEQY
TRBV7-9	TRBJ2-7	ASGVGGIEDEQY
TRBV30	TRBJ1-2	AWNPGGGDGYT
TRBV18	TRBJ2-7	ASSPSGHTTGAEQY
TRBV29-1	TRBJ2-1	SVEGLAARSSSYNEQF
TRBV28	TRBJ1-5	ASRIRGNRVNQPQH
TRBV18	TRBJ2-7	ASSRRLAGGITYEQY
TRBV9	TRBJ2-7	ASSLSSGRDEQY
TRBV5-8	TRBJ2-1	ASSLAIPSGRAEQF
TRBV4-2	TRBJ2-5	ASSQAGVETQY
TRBV7-9	TRBJ2-1	ASSLASGRASYNEQF
TRBV25-1	TRBJ2-3	ASSGTGTGVKDTQY
TRBV5-1	TRBJ1-1	ASNLRGNTEAF
TRBV15	TRBJ2-7	ATSRLLAGGDYEQY
TRBV5-6	TRBJ2-6	ASSPAGSGANVLT
TRBV28	TRBJ1-5	ASSPDRGGQPQH
TRBV4-2	TRBJ2-7	ASSQNQGDPYEQY
TRBV11-2	TRBJ1-3	ASSLDSYSGNTIY
TRBV7-9	TRBJ1-3	ASKLIQTFTRNTIY
TRBV5-1	TRBJ2-3	ASSSGLAGEATDTQY
TRBV11-2	TRBJ2-1	ASSFPGTSGPSNWEQF
TRBV7-9	TRBJ2-7	ASSLVEYEQY
TRBV9	TRBJ2-1	ASSGTSAHNEQF
TRBV18	TRBJ1-6	ASSPGGSSPLH
TRBV19	TRBJ2-7	ASSQKGDYEQY
TRBV6-6	TRBJ1-2	ASSPRGQTANYGYT
TRBV28	TRBJ2-7	ASSSALDTSYEQY
TRBV4-2	TRBJ2-7	ASSQATSYEQY
TRBV14	TRBJ1-2	ASSQEQGHYGYT
TRBV29-1	TRBJ1-2	SVGSDRGYGYT
TRBV15	TRBJ2-7	ATSRERAATYEQY
TRBV10-2	TRBJ2-2	ASSESQGLVGTGELF
TRBV14	TRBJ2-1	ASSQDEVSLAGVDEQF
TRBV2	TRBJ2-7	ASSIVFGQY
TRBV19	TRBJ1-1	ASSVLQGILMNTEAF
TRBV18	TRBJ1-5	ASSSGQNQPQH
TRBV5-1	TRBJ2-7	ASSSLDRDLGRQY
TRBV5-4	TRBJ1-1	ASAGDRNTEAF
TRBV28	TRBJ2-3	ASKGIAGATDTQY
TRBV28	TRBJ2-7	ASSLGIGRGPYEQY
TRBV28	TRBJ1-1	ASKGQGLPEAF
TRBV7-2	TRBJ2-1	ASSYLFSGDYNEQF
TRBV7-7	TRBJ2-1	ASSRKPGGNEQF
TRBV6-5	TRBJ1-5	ASSWTGNSNQPQH
TRBV28	TRBJ1-5	ASSLDDRGNQPQH